The 4 T cell receptor beta chains reported below all come from one sample, sequenced in a study of regulatory T cells in long-lasting Graves disease. The time point was: persistent/refractory GD, antithyroid drugs over 5 years with positive TRAb. After RNA was extracted from PBMCs, the TCR library was made from it. Libraries of TCR beta came from iRepertoire HTBI primers plus Arm-PCR of CDR3 regions. TCRdb reanalysed the multiplex PCR reads using MiXCR and keeps one entry per CDR3 protein. Here the sample spans hundreds of thousands of distinct CDR3 sequences, about 32% being singletons. Material: peripheral blood mononuclear cells (PBMCs), obtained when the disease was refractory, from a patient treated with antithyroid drugs. These receptors were collected from a female donor with Graves disease.

The gene calls are TRBV6-1 and TRBJ2-7; D is possibly TRBD2 (5 bases). The V end was cut by 2 bases, the J end by 4 bases, with 12 bases between. The germline V gene encodes CDR1 MNHNS and CDR2 SASEGT. The CDR3 covers 14 residues. The CDR3 sequence is CASSESGLWYEQYF. DNA for the CDR3: TGTGCCAGCAGTGAATCGGGGTTGTGGTACGAGCAGTACTTC.

The gene calls are TRBV3-1 and TRBJ1-5; D ambiguous. Germline V lookup: CDR1 LGHDT, CDR2 YNNKEL (reference sequence). This CDR3 has 17 residues. Between the trimmed V and J ends, which lost 1 base and 1 base, there was a span of 14 bases. The CDR3 is CASSQGMQAASNQPQHF. For the CDR3, the DNA is TGTGCCAGCAGCCAAGGAATGCAGGCGGCCAGCAATCAGCCCCAGCATTTT.

The sample holds a few counts of this clonotype. The J gene is TRBJ1-1, the V gene TRBV14; unclear D gene. Germline CDR1 reads SGHDN; CDR2 reads FVKESK. Trimming pared 2 bases from V and 3 bases from J, leaving 10 bases between. The CDR3 is 14 residues long. CDR3 residues: CASSQPWADTEAFF. As DNA, the CDR3 is TGTGCCAGCAGCCAACCCTGGGCCGACACTGAAGCTTTCTTT.

This clonotype was recorded many times. The chain joins TRBV7-2 to TRBJ2-5; maybe TRBD2 (5 bases). The germline V gene has CDR1 SGHTA and CDR2 FQGNSA. The CDR3 has 14 residues. Trimming removed 0 bases from V and 5 bases from J, with 10 bases in between. The CDR3, as DNA: TGTGCCAGCAGCTTAGCGGGAGTAAGGGAGACCCAGTACTTC. This sequence encodes CASSLAGVRETQYF.